This TCR beta chain was observed in a study of blood T cell repertoires in COVID-19. This clone was seen more than once but under ten times. The CDR3 covers 13 residues. Germline loops: CDR1 SGHRS, CDR2 YFSETQ. V was cut by 4 bases and J by 7 bases, with 14 bases left in between. The repertoire was sequenced with immunoSEQ multiplex PCR; TCRdb's copy has only in-frame clones and lacks some. The profile covers roughly 260,000 clones, with roughly 90% appearing a single time and about 10% taken by the ten largest. The Seattle site enrolled patients during active infection and followed them longitudinally.

This chain joins TRBV5-1 and TRBJ1-1; TRBD1 might be the D (5 bases). The receptor was derived from a woman aged 25 to 39 with COVID-19, enrolled during active disease. Sample: peripheral blood. In nucleotides, the CDR3 is TGCGCCAGCAGCCCCCAGGGTTACAATGAAGCTTTCTTT. It translates to CASSPQGYNEAFF. The full variable domain, rest sourced from reference TRBV5-1 and TRBJ1-1, is KAGVTQTPRYLIKTRGQQVTLSCSPISGHRSVSWYQQTPGQGLQFLFEYFSETQRNKGNFPGRFSGRQFSNSRSEMNVSTLELGDSALYLCASSPQGYNEAFFGQGTRLTVV.